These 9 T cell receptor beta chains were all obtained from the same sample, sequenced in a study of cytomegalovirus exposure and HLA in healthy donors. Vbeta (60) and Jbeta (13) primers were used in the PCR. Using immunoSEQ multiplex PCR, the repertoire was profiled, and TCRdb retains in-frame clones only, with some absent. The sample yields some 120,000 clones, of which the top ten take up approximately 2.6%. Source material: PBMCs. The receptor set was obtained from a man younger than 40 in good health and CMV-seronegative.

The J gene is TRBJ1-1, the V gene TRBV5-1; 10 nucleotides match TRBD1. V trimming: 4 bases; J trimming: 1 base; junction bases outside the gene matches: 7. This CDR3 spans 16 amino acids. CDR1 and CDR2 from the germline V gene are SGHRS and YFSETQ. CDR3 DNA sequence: TGCGCCAGCAGCCCCTGGGACAGGGGAGGGAACACTGAAGCTTTCTTT. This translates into CASSPWDRGGNTEAFF. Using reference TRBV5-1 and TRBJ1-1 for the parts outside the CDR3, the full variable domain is KAGVTQTPRYLIKTRGQQVTLSCSPISGHRSVSWYQQTPGQGLQFLFEYFSETQRNKGNFPGRFSGRQFSNSRSEMNVSTLELGDSALYLCASSPWDRGGNTEAFFGQGTRLTVV.

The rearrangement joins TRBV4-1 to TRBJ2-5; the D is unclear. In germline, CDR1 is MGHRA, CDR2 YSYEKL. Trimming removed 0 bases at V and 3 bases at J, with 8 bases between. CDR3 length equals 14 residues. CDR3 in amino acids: CASSQDPSEETQYF. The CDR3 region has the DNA TGCGCCAGCAGCCAAGATCCTTCGGAAGAGACCCAGTACTTC.

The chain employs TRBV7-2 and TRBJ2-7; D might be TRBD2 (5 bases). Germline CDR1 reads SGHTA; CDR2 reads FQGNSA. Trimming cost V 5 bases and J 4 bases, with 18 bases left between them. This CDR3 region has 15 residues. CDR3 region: CASSPRVGSLYEQYF. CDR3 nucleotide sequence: TGTGCCAGCAGCCCGAGGGTGGGGTCGCTGTACGAGCAGTACTTC.

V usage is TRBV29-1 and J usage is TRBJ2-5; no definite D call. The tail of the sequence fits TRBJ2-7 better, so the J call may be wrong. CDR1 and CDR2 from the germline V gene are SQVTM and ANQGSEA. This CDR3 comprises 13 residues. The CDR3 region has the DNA TGCAGCGTAGGTACGTCCCTAGCCTACGAGCAGTACTTC. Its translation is CSVGTSLAYEQYF.

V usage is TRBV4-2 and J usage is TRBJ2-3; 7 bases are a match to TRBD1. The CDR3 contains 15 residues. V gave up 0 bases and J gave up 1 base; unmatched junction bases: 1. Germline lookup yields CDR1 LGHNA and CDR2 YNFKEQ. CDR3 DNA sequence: TGTGCCAGCAGCCAAGATGACAGGGGCACAGATACGCAGTATTTT. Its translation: CASSQDDRGTDTQYF.

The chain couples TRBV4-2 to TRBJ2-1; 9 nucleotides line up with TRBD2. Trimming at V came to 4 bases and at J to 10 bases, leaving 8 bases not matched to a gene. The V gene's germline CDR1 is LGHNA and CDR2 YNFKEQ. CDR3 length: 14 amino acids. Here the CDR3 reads CASSPQLAGEEQFF. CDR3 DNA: TGTGCCAGCAGCCCTCAGTTAGCGGGAGAGGAGCAGTTCTTC.

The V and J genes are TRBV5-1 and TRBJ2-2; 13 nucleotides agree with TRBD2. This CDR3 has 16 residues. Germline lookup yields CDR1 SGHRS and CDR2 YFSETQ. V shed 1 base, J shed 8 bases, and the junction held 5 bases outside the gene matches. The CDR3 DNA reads TGCGCCAGCAGCTTGTCGGGACTAGCGGGACTGGGGGAGCTGTTTTTT. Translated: CASSLSGLAGLGELFF.

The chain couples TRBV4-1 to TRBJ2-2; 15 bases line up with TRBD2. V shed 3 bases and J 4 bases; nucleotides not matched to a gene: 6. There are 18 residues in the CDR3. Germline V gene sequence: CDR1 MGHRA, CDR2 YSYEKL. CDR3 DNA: TGCGCCAGCAGCCAGCGGACTAGCGGGAGGGCCCTCACCGGGGAGCTGTTTTTT. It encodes CASSQRTSGRALTGELFF.

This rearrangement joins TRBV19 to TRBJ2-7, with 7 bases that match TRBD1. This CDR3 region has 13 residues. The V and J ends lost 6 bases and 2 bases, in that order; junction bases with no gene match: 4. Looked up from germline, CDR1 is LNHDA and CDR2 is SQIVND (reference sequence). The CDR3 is CASSPDRTYEQYF. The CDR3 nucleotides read TGTGCCAGTAGCCCGGACAGGACCTACGAGCAGTACTTC.